The clone carrying this T cell receptor beta chain was observed many times. The antigen is undetermined. The sample is drawn from a study of T cells in Graves' hyperthyroidism and ophthalmopathy. Study conclusions and caveats: Researchers report that a 13 V-J model separated ophthalmopathy from stable hyperthyroidism. Most thyroid clonotypes that were expanded above 0.001 also turned up in blood.

The CDR3 loop spans 16 amino acids. Trimming stripped 0 bases from V and 5 bases from J, with 17 bases between. CDR1 is SGHAT, CDR2 FQNNGV, per germline. What was amplified from RNA transcripts were TCR beta CDR3 regions. The HTBI primer set served for first-round RT-PCR of the TCR CDR3. Using its own MiXCR run on the multiplex PCR reads, TCRdb lists one record per CDR3 protein. Found here are 650,000 to 750,000 distinct CDR3 sequences, around 15% of them singletons; the top ten hold about 9.4%. The authors obtained PBMCs from 10 ml of fresh peripheral blood. This sequence originates from a woman between 18 and 29 years old with Graves' hyperthyroidism. This chain uses TRBV11-2 with TRBJ2-7, with D possibly matching TRBD1 (6 bases). The sequenced sample was blood. The CDR3 protein is CASSLDLSGAGHEQYF. The CDR3 DNA is TGTGCCAGCAGCTTAGATCTGTCAGGGGCAGGCCACGAGCAGTACTTC.